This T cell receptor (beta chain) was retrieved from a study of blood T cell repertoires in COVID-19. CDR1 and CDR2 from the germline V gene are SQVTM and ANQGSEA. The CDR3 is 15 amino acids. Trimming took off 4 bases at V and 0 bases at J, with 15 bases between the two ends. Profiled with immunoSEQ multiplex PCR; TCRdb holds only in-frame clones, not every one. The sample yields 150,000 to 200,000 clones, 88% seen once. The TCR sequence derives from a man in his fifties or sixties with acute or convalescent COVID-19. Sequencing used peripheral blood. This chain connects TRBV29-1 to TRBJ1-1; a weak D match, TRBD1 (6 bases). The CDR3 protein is CSVGVRQAVNTEAFF. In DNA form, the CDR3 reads TGCAGCGTTGGGGTACGACAGGCCGTGAACACTGAAGCTTTCTTT.